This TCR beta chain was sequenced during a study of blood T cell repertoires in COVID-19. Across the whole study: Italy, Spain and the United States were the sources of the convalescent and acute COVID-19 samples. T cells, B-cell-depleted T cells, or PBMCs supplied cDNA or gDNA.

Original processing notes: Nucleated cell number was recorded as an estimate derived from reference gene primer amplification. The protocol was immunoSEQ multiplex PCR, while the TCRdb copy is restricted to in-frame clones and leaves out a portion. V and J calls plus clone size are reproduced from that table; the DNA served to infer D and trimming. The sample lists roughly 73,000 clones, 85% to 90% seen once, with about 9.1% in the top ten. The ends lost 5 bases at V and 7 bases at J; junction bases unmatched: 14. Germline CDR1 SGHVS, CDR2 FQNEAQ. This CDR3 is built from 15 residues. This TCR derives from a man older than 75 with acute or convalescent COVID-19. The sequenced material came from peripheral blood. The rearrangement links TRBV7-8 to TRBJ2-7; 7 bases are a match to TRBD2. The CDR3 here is CASSPRLAAPDEQYF. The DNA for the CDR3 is TGTGCCAGCAGCCCCAGACTAGCCGCACCCGATGAGCAGTACTTC.